The next 5 T cell receptor beta chains were all read from a single sample in a study of regulatory T cells in long-lasting Graves disease. Time point in this sample: newly diagnosed GD, antithyroid drugs for less than 3 months. RNA extracted from PBMCs served as the sequencing template. Investigators prepared the TCR beta libraries by applying iRepertoire HTBI primers and Arm-PCR of CDR3 regions. MiXCR, applied by TCRdb to the multiplex PCR reads, yields one record per CDR3 protein. The sample holds about 500,000 distinct CDR3 sequences, about 12% seen once. The data also belong to a second study, concerning T cells in Graves' hyperthyroidism and ophthalmopathy.

The sample consisted of peripheral blood mononuclear cells (PBMCs), taken at new diagnosis, from a patient treated with antithyroid drugs. These receptors were taken from a woman aged 25-40 years with Graves disease.

The gene calls are TRBV28 and TRBJ2-5; TRBD1 agrees at 9 bases. The CDR3 contains 14 residues. The germline V gene encodes CDR1 MDHEN and CDR2 SYDVKM. Losses at the gene ends were 6 bases for V and 5 bases for J; bases not matched to a gene: 7. The CDR3 bases are TGTGCCAGCAGGGGGACAGGGTTCGGGGAGACCCAGTACTTC. Its protein is CASRGTGFGETQYF.

This clonotype was observed a few times. This may come from a read error, since a much larger clone is one base off. The V call is TRBV11-1, the J call TRBJ1-1; D call uncertain. V shed 5 bases and J shed 0 bases, with 7 bases lying between them. CDR1 is SGHAT and CDR2 is FQDESV in the germline V gene (reference sequence). The CDR3 spans 13 residues. CDR3 loop: CASSPEMNTEAFF. DNA for the CDR3: TGTGCCAGCAGCCCAGAAATGAACACTGAAGCTTTCTTT. Supplemented by reference TRBV11-1 and TRBJ1-1, the full variable domain reads EAEVAQSPRYKITEKSQAVAFWCDPISGHATLYWYRQILGQGPELLVQFQDESVVDDSQLPKDRFSAERLKGVDSTLKIQPAELGDSAMYLCASSPEMNTEAFFGQGTRLTVV.

V usage is TRBV12-5 and J usage is TRBJ2-3; TRBD2 matches 8 bases. CDR1 LGHNT and CDR2 FRNRAP come from the germline V gene. V lost 5 bases, J lost 4 bases, and 2 bases stayed unmatched. The CDR3 runs to 13 residues. CDR3 nucleotide sequence: TGTGCTAGTGGTCCGGGGGGGGCAGATACGCAGTATTTT. As protein: CASGPGGADTQYF.

This clonotype has at least ten counts. The chain uses TRBV28 and TRBJ1-4, with D possibly being TRBD1 (6 bases). Trimming removed 5 bases from V and 3 bases from J, with 7 bases in between. This CDR3 is built from 13 residues. Germline V gene lookup returns CDR1 MDHEN and CDR2 SYDVKM. CDR3 amino acids: CASSRTANEKLFF. The DNA for the CDR3 is TGTGCCAGCAGTAGGACAGCTAATGAAAAACTGTTTTTT. Full variable domain (rest looked up from reference TRBV28 and TRBJ1-4): DVKVTQSSRYLVKRTGEKVFLECVQDMDHENMFWYRQDPGLGLRLIYFSYDVKMKEKGDIPEGYSVSREKKERFSLILESASTNQTSMYLCASSRTANEKLFFGSGTQLSVL.

The gene calls are TRBV19 and TRBJ2-1; no definite D call. CDR1 and CDR2 from the germline V gene are LNHDA and SQIVND (reference sequence). Trimming pared 5 bases from V and 9 bases from J, leaving 17 bases between. CDR3 length: 14 residues. Here the CDR3 reads CASSSSYGAVEQFF. The DNA of the CDR3 is TGTGCCAGTAGTTCCTCCTACGGAGCTGTTGAGCAGTTCTTC.